A single sample gave rise to the 24 T cell receptor beta chains below, sequenced in a study of cytomegalovirus exposure and HLA in healthy donors (dated by TCRdb to between 2016 and 2019). Libraries were constructed by the immunoSEQ multiplex PCR assay. A mixture of 60 forward primers for TCR Vbeta segments and 13 reverse primers for TCR Jbeta segments was used in the multiplex PCR. Here the immuneACCESS table is served through TCRdb, limited to in-frame sequences with V and J called. Missing clones are a known gap in these copies; in checked studies unresolved V genes cover under half, and the rest lacks a known reason. This sample holds around 130,000 clones; 60% to 85% were observed only once. The top ten clonotypes cover 3.1% of the sample. Sequencing used PBMCs. These receptors were collected from a man between 25 and 39 years old in good health and CMV-seronegative.

The chain employs TRBV15 and TRBJ1-5; 8 bases align to TRBD1. The germline CDR1 and CDR2 sequences are LNHNV and YYDKDF (reference sequence). V lost 3 bases and J lost 6; bases outside the gene matches: 4. The CDR3 length is 14 residues. CDR3 region: CATSRDRATQPQHF. The CDR3 DNA reads TGTGCCACCAGCAGGGACAGGGCGACTCAGCCCCAGCATTTT.

This clone appeared a few times. This chain uses TRBV7-2 with TRBJ2-7; TRBD2 matches at 11 bases. The CDR3 is 16 amino acids. CDR1 is SGHTA and CDR2 is FQGNSA in the germline V gene. The V gene end was trimmed by 0 bases and the J gene end by 3 bases; junction bases not matched to a gene: 4. CDR3 DNA sequence: TGTGCCAGCAGCTTAGCCCCTAGCGGGAGGCGCTACGAGCAGTACTTC. Protein: CASSLAPSGRRYEQYF.

The V and J genes are TRBV25-1 and TRBJ1-2, with 11 bases fitting TRBD1. This CDR3 is 13 amino acids long. Germline assignment: CDR1 MGHDK and CDR2 SYGVNS. The ends lost 6 bases at V and 10 bases at J; junction bases unmatched: 7. This CDR3 is CASSRGQGGAYTF. As DNA, the CDR3 is TGTGCCAGCAGCCGGGGACAGGGGGGAGCCTACACCTTC.

This clone appeared a few times. The chain joins TRBV30 to TRBJ2-5, with a tentative D call TRBD2 (6 bases). Trimming removed 4 bases at V and 2 bases at J, with 14 bases between. The CDR3 has 14 amino acids. Germline CDR1 GTSNPN, CDR2 SVGIG (reference sequence). This CDR3 reads CAWKPDSGQETQYF. In nucleotides, the CDR3 is TGTGCCTGGAAACCGGATAGCGGACAAGAGACCCAGTACTTC.

The CDR3 here is CASSDLRLTPGQRYGYTF. CDR3 coding DNA: TGTGCCAGCAGTGATCTCCGCCTTACCCCGGGACAGCGCTATGGCTACACCTTC. The V and J genes are TRBV2 and TRBJ1-2; TRBD1 matches 7 bases. CDR1 is SNHLY and CDR2 is FYNNEI in the germline V gene. The length of the CDR3 is 18 residues. V lost 3 bases and J lost 4; bases outside the gene matches: 17. The full variable domain, with the rest looked up from reference TRBV2 and TRBJ1-2, is EPEVTQTPSHQVTQMGQEVILRCVPISNHLYFYWYRQILGQKVEFLVSFYNNEISEKSEIFDDQFSVERPDGSNFTLKIRSTKLEDSAMYFCASSDLRLTPGQRYGYTFGSGTRLTVV.

A remark on this clone: The same CDR3 also results from other DNA sequences found in this sample. This sequence joins TRBV7-2 and TRBJ1-2; D remains unclear. CDR3 length equals 14 residues. Trimming took 1 base from V and 2 from J, leaving 8 bases between them. Germline loops: CDR1 SGHTA, CDR2 FQGNSA. This CDR3 reads CASSLGAGNYGYTF. CDR3 coding DNA: TGTGCCAGCAGCTTAGGGGCAGGCAACTATGGCTACACCTTC.

The chain uses TRBV6-5 and TRBJ1-4; 10 bases agree with TRBD1. V was clipped by 0 bases and J by 7 bases; unmatched bases: 2. The CDR3 consists of 15 residues. Germline V CDR1 and CDR2: MNHEY, SVGAGI. The CDR3 region has the DNA TGTGCCAGCAGTTACTCGGGGGACAGGGGTGAAAAACTGTTTTTT. It codes for CASSYSGDRGEKLFF.

This clone has only a few counts. The CDR3 region has the DNA TGTGCCAGCAGTTTACCAGGCTATGGCTACACCTTC. This encodes CASSLPGYGYTF. The rearrangement joins TRBV28 to TRBJ1-2; D unclear. The CDR3 totals 12 residues. The V end was cut by 2 bases, the J end by 4 bases, with 5 bases between. Germline assignment: CDR1 MDHEN and CDR2 SYDVKM.

The rearrangement joins TRBV5-1 to TRBJ1-1; D is perhaps TRBD1 (5 bases). This CDR3 has 14 amino acids. Trimming took off 4 bases at V and 8 bases at J, with 18 bases between the two ends. CDR1 and CDR2 (germline): SGHRS, YFSETQ. CDR3 sequence: CASSLQASQSEAFF. DNA for the CDR3: TGCGCCAGCAGCCTACAGGCCTCTCAATCGGAAGCTTTCTTT. Supplemented by reference TRBV5-1 and TRBJ1-1, the full variable domain reads KAGVTQTPRYLIKTRGQQVTLSCSPISGHRSVSWYQQTPGQGLQFLFEYFSETQRNKGNFPGRFSGRQFSNSRSEMNVSTLELGDSALYLCASSLQASQSEAFFGQGTRLTVV.

The CDR3 DNA reads as TGTGCCTGCGACCGGGTAAGCACAGATACGCAGTATTTT. Amino acid sequence: CACDRVSTDTQYF. The chain is built from TRBV30 and TRBJ2-3; D remains ambiguous. This CDR3 region has 13 residues. With 6 bases removed from V and 0 bases from J, the gap between germline ends came to 10 bases. Per germline, CDR1 GTSNPN and CDR2 SVGIG (reference sequence).

The rearrangement uses TRBV7-3 and TRBJ2-1; D unclear. Germline loops: CDR1 SGHTA, CDR2 FQGTGA. The CDR3 runs to 14 residues. V shed 1 base and J shed 1 base, with 5 bases lying between them. The CDR3 DNA follows: TGTGCCAGCAGCTTAATAGATTCCTACAATGAGCAGTTCTTC. Protein: CASSLIDSYNEQFF.

The V and J genes are TRBV27 and TRBJ2-3, with TRBD2 matching over 9 bases. J gave up 2 bases and V 6 bases, and 18 bases lay outside the gene matches. The CDR3 loop spans 19 amino acids. CDR1 and CDR2 (germline): MNHEY, SMNVEV (reference sequence). CDR3 protein: CASSRQLAGVSGATDTQYF. The CDR3 region has the DNA TGTGCCAGCAGCAGGCAGTTAGCGGGAGTGAGTGGGGCCACAGATACGCAGTATTTT.

This clone was detected a few times. The J gene is TRBJ2-3, the V gene TRBV7-3; 12 nucleotides match TRBD2. This CDR3 is 16 amino acids long. V was pared by 2 bases and J by 4 bases, with 4 bases of the junction left unmatched. The germline V gene has CDR1 SGHTA and CDR2 FQGTGA. The CDR3 loop is CASSLLAGGPPDTQYF. The CDR3 region has the DNA TGTGCCAGCAGCTTACTAGCGGGGGGGCCTCCAGATACGCAGTATTTT.

The chain has TRBV6-6 and TRBJ1-1, with unresolved D. Germline V gene sequence: CDR1 MNHNY, CDR2 SVGAGI (reference sequence). The CDR3 sequence is 15 residues long. Deletions cut 6 bases from V and 4 bases from J, with 18 bases between. The CDR3 reads CASRPRAKGGTEAFF. CDR3 DNA: TGTGCCAGCAGGCCCCGGGCTAAGGGAGGCACTGAAGCTTTCTTT.

The V gene is TRBV27, the J gene TRBJ1-1, with unresolved D. The germline V gene encodes CDR1 MNHEY and CDR2 SMNVEV (reference sequence). This CDR3 is 15 amino acids long. The V gene lost 0 bases and the J gene lost 0 bases, with 8 bases spanning the gap. The CDR3 spells CASSLSARMNTEAFF. The DNA of the CDR3 is TGTGCCAGCAGTTTATCAGCCAGGATGAACACTGAAGCTTTCTTT.

This chain connects TRBV28 to TRBJ1-2, with D possibly matching TRBD1 (5 bases). CDR1 and CDR2 (germline): MDHEN, SYDVKM. This CDR3 spans 14 amino acids. The V end was cut by 5 bases, the J end by 4 bases, with 14 bases between. CDR3 in DNA: TGTGCCAGCAGTACGAAGACAGTTTCCTATGGCTACACCTTC. This codes for CASSTKTVSYGYTF.

The chain couples TRBV14 to TRBJ1-1, with a tentative D call TRBD1 (5 bases). The CDR3 covers 16 residues. Germline values: CDR1 SGHDN, CDR2 FVKESK. Trimming took off 2 bases at V and 3 bases at J, with 16 bases between the two ends. DNA of the CDR3: TGTGCCAGCAGCCAAACAAGGTTCCAGGGCGACACTGAAGCTTTCTTT. Protein product: CASSQTRFQGDTEAFF.

The chain combines TRBV6-1 with TRBJ2-7, with TRBD1 identical over 7 bases. Germline CDR1 is MNHNS and CDR2 is SASEGT. J was trimmed by 3 bases and V by 2 bases; bases with no gene match: 7. The CDR3 extends over 15 amino acids. Here the CDR3 reads CASSEKQGRGYEQYF. As DNA, the CDR3 is TGTGCCAGCAGTGAAAAACAGGGGCGAGGCTACGAGCAGTACTTC.

The chain recombines TRBV6-1 with TRBJ1-6; D gene uncertain. This CDR3 has 15 amino acids. With 6 bases removed from V and 5 bases from J, the gap between germline ends came to 14 bases. Germline V lookup: CDR1 MNHNS, CDR2 SASEGT. The CDR3 DNA reads TGTGCCAGCAGCCGAGAACGGGGTAATAATTCACCCCTCCACTTT. Translation gives CASSRERGNNSPLHF.

The rearrangement joins TRBV5-1 to TRBJ2-7; 11 bases fit TRBD2. This CDR3 is 15 amino acids long. The V and J ends lost 6 bases and 1 base, in that order; junction bases with no gene match: 6. In germline, CDR1 is SGHRS, CDR2 YFSETQ. The DNA for the CDR3 is TGCGCCAGCAAGGCGACTAGCGGGACGTCCTACGAGCAGTACTTC. It translates to CASKATSGTSYEQYF. The full variable domain, rest sourced from reference TRBV5-1 and TRBJ2-7, is KAGVTQTPRYLIKTRGQQVTLSCSPISGHRSVSWYQQTPGQGLQFLFEYFSETQRNKGNFPGRFSGRQFSNSRSEMNVSTLELGDSALYLCASKATSGTSYEQYFGPGTRLTVT.

The V gene is TRBV12-2, the J gene TRBJ1-1. TRBV12-2 is marked as a pseudogene. The CDR3 is 17 residues long. CDR3 sequence reads: CASRSDGRGQMNTEAFF. CDR3 in DNA: TGTGCAAGTCGCTCGGACGGGAGGGGTCAAATGAACACTGAAGCTTTCTTT.

The chain couples TRBV6-5 to TRBJ1-4, with D hard to call. The germline V gene has CDR1 MNHEY and CDR2 SVGAGI. V lost 5 bases and J lost 2, with 9 bases in between. The CDR3 has 14 residues. The CDR3 sequence is CASSNGVTNEKLFF. The CDR3 coding sequence is TGTGCCAGCAGTAACGGAGTTACTAATGAAAAACTGTTTTTT.

The chain joins TRBV25-1 to TRBJ2-7; TRBD2 matches 11 bases. Trimming removed 5 bases from V and 6 bases from J; junction bases left unmatched: 9. CDR3 size: 15 residues. CDR1 is MGHDK, CDR2 SYGVNS, per germline. CDR3 sequence: CASSNLGLADGEQYF. The CDR3 DNA sequence: TGTGCCAGCAGTAACCTGGGACTAGCGGATGGCGAGCAGTACTTC.

The rearrangement joins TRBV4-2 to TRBJ2-1; 11 bases line up with TRBD2. The germline V gene has CDR1 LGHNA and CDR2 YNFKEQ. With V trimmed by 0 bases and J by 10 bases, 11 bases remained unmatched. The CDR3 loop spans 17 amino acids. CDR3 loop: CASSQDLTSGTRSEQFF. The CDR3 DNA sequence: TGTGCCAGCAGCCAAGATTTGACTAGCGGGACTCGGTCAGAGCAGTTCTTC.